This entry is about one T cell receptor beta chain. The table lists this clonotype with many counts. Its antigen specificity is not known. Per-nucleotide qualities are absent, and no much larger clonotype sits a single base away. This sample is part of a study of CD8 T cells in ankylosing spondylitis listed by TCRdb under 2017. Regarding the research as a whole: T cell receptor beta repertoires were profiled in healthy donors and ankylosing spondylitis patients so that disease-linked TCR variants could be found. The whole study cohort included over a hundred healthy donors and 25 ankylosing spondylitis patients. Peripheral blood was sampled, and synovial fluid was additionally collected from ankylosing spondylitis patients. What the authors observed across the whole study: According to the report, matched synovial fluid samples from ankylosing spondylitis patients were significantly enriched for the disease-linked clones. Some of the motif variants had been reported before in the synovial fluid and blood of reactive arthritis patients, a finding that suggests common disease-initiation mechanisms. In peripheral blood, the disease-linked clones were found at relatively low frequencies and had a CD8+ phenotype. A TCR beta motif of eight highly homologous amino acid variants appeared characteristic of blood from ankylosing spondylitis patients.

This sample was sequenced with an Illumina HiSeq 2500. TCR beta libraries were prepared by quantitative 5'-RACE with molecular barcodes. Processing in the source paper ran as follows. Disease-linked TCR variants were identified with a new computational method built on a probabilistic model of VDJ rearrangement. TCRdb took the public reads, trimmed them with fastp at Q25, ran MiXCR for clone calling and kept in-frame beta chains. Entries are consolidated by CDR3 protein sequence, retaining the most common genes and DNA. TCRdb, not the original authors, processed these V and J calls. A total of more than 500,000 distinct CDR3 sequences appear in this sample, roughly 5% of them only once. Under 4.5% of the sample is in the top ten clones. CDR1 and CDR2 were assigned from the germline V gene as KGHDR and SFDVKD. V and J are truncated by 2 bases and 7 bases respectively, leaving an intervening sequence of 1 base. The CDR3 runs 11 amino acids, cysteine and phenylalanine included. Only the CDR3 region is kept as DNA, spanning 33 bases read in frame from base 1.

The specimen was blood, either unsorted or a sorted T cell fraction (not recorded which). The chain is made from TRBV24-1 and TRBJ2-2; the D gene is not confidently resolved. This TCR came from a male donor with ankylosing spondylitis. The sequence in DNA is TGTGCCACCAGTGATTACGGGGAGCTGTTTTTT. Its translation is CATSDYGELFF.